This T cell receptor beta chain was recorded in a study of T-cell reconstitution after alpha-beta-depleted transplantation in children. The study's findings and limits: One year post-transplant, T-cell counts and diversity were largely derived from T cells produced anew. It was surviving recipient T cells and thymic progenitors that gave some patients high TCRbeta diversity at day 60. Reportedly, only several hundred clones from non-depleted graft cells drove alpha-beta T-cell counts at about two months.

About this clonotype itself: Antigen unknown.

This sample's TCRbeta library carried unique molecular identifier barcodes. TCRdb reprocessed the PCR reads via MiXCR and lists one record per CDR3 protein. The table has about 830,000 distinct CDR3 sequences, around 15% seen once. The clonotype was recovered from a male patient aged 10 to 17 who had a stem cell transplant for acute lymphoblastic leukemia, so the T cells may come from the graft donor. This material consisted of PBMCs, mostly from graft donor cells, taken 360 days after TCRalphabeta/CD19-depleted stem cell transplant.

The CDR3 DNA is TGCAGTGCTAGAGATCGGGACCCCCGGGGAGGGCGGGAGTATAACGAGCAGTACTTC. Residues: CSARDRDPRGGREYNEQYF. The chain has TRBV20-1 and TRBJ2-7; 7 bases are a match to TRBD2. V was clipped by 0 bases and J by 5 bases; unmatched bases: 22. The V gene's germline CDR1 is DFQATT and CDR2 SNEGSKA (reference sequence). CDR3 size: 19 residues.